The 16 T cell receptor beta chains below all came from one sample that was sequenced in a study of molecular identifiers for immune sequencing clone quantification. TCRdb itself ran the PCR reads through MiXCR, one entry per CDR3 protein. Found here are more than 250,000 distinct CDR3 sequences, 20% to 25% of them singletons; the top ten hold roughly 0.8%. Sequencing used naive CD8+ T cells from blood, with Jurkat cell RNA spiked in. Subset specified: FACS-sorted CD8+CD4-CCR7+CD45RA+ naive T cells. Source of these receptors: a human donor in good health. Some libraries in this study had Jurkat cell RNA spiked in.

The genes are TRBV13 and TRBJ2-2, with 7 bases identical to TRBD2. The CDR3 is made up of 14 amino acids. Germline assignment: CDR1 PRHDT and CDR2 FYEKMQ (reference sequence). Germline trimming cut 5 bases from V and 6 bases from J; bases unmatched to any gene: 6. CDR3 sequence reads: CASSPGRGPGELFF. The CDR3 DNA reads TGTGCCAGCAGCCCAGGGAGGGGCCCCGGGGAGCTGTTTTTT. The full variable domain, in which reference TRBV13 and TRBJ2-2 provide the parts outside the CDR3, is AAGVIQSPRHLIKEKRETATLKCYPIPRHDTVYWYQQGPGQDPQFLISFYEKMQSDKGSIPDRFSAQQFSDYHSELNMSSLELGDSALYFCASSPGRGPGELFFGEGSRLTVL.

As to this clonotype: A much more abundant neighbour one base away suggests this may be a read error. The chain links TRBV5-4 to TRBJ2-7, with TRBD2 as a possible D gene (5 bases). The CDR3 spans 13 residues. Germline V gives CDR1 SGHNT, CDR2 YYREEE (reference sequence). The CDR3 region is CACSPTDLDEQYF. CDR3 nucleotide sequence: TGTGCCTGCAGCCCGACGGACTTGGACGAGCAGTACTTC.

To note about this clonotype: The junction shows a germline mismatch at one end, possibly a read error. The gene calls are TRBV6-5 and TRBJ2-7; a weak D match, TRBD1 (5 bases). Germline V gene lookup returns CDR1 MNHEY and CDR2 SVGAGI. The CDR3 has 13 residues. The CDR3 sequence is CAGSYRTSYEQYF. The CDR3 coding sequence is TGTGCCGGCAGTTACAGGACAAGCTACGAGCAGTACTTC.

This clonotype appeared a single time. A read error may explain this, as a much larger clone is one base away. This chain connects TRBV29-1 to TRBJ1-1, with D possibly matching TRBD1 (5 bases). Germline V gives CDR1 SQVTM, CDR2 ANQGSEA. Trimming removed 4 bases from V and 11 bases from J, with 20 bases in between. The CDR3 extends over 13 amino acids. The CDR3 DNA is TGCAGCGTTGTAACCGGGGCGAATCAACGGGCTTTCTTT. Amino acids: CSVVTGANQRAFF. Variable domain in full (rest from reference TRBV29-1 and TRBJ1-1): SAVISQKPSRDICQRGTSLTIQCQVDSQVTMMFWYRQQPGQSLTLIATANQGSEATYESGFVIDKFPISRPNLTFSTLTVSNMSPEDSSIYLCSVVTGANQRAFFGQGTRLTVV.

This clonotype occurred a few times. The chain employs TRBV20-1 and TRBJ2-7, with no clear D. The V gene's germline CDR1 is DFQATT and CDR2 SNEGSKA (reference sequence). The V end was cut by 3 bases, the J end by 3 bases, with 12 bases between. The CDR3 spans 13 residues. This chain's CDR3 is CSASDIADYEQYF. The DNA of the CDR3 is TGCAGTGCTAGCGACATTGCAGACTACGAGCAGTACTTC.

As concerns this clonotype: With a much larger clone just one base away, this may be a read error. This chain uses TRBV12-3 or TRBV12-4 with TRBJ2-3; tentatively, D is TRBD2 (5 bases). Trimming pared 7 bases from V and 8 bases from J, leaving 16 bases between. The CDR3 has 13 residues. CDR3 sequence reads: CASTAEAAGTQYF. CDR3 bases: TGTGCCAGCACCGCCGAAGCGGCAGGTACGCAGTATTTT.

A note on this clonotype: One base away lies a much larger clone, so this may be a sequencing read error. The CDR3 protein is CGVDQTGYEQYF. DNA for the CDR3: TGCGGCGTTGACCAGACAGGGTACGAGCAGTACTTC. The chain joins TRBV29-1 to TRBJ2-7; 7 bases line up with TRBD1. Germline CDR1 and CDR2: SQVTM and ANQGSEA. The CDR3 extends over 12 amino acids.

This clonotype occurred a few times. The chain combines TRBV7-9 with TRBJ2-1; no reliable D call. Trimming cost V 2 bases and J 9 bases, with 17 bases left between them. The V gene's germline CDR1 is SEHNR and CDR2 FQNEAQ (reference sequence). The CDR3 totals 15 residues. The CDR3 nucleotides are TGTGCCAGCAGCTTAAGAGCAAGGGATTTCGGTGAGCAGTTCTTC. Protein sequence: CASSLRARDFGEQFF.

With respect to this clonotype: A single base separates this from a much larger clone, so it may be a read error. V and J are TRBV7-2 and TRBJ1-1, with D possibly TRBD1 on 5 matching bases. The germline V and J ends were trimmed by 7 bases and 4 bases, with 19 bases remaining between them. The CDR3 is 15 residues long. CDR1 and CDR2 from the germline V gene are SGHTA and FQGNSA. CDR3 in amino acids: CTSIPPRGYGTEAFF. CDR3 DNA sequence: TGTACCAGCATTCCCCCCCGGGGCTACGGCACTGAAGCTTTCTTT.

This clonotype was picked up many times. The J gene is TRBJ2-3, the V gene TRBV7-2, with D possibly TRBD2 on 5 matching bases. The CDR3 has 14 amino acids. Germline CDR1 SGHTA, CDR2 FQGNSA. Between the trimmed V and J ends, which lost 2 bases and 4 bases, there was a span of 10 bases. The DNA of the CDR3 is TGTGCCAGCAGCTTATTCCTAGCCCCAGATACGCAGTATTTT. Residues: CASSLFLAPDTQYF.

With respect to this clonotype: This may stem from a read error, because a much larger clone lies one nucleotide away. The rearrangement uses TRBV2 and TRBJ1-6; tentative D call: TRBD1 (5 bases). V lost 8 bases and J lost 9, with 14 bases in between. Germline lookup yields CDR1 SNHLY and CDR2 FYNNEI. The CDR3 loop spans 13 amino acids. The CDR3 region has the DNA TGTGCCAGCTCTGGCCAGGGTGGTTCACCCCTCCACTTT. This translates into CASSGQGGSPLHF.

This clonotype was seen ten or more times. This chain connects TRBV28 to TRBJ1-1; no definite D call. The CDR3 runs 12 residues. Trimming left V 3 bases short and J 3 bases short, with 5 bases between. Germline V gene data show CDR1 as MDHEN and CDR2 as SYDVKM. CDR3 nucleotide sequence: TGTGCCAGCAGTTTTGTGGACACTGAAGCTTTCTTT. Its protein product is CASSFVDTEAFF.

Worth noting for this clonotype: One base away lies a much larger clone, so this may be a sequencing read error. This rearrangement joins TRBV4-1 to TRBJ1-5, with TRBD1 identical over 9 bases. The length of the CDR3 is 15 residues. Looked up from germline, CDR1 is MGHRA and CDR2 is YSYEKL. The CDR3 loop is CAGSRTGTGLQPQHF. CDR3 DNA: TGCGCCGGCAGCCGTACCGGGACAGGGCTCCAGCCCCAGCATTTT.

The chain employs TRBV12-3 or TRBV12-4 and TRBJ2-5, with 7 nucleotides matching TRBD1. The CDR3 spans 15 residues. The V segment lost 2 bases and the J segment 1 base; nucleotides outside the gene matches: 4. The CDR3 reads CASSLHRGRQETQYF. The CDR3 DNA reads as TGTGCCAGCAGTTTACACAGGGGTCGCCAAGAGACCCAGTACTTC.

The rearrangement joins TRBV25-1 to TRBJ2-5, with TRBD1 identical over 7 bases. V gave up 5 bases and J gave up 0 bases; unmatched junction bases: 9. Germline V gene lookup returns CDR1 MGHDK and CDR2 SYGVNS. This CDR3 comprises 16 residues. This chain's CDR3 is CASSLPGQNYQETQYF. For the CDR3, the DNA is TGTGCCAGCAGTTTACCGGGACAGAATTACCAAGAGACCCAGTACTTC.

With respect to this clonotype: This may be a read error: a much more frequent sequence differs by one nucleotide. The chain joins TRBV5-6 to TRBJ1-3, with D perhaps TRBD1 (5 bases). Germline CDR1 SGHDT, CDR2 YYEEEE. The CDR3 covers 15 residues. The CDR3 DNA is TGTGCCGGCAGCCCCTCTTGGGGCACTGGAAACACCATATATTTT. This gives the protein CAGSPSWGTGNTIYF.